This record covers a single TCR beta chain. The length of the CDR3 is 16 residues. Per the germline V gene, CDR1 is SGDLS and CDR2 is YYNGEE. Trimming cost V 2 bases and J 2 bases, with 13 bases left between them. This sample is part of a study of blood T cell repertoires in COVID-19. Study summary: The United States, Italy and Spain provided the acute and convalescent COVID-19 samples. PBMCs, B-cell-depleted T cells, or T cells were the source of the cDNA or gDNA that made up the material.

TCRdb's table, derived via immunoSEQ multiplex PCR, lists solely in-frame clones and lacks some. Of about 170,000 clones detected, 88% appear once; the ten largest clones hold 2% to 2.5%. Sequenced: peripheral blood. The TCR comes from a man aged 50 to 60 who had recovered from COVID-19. This rearrangement joins TRBV9 to TRBJ1-4; perhaps TRBD1 as D (6 bases). The CDR3 reads CASSVSGHLTNEKLFF. DNA of the CDR3: TGTGCCAGCAGCGTTTCGGGACACCTGACTAATGAAAAACTGTTTTTT.